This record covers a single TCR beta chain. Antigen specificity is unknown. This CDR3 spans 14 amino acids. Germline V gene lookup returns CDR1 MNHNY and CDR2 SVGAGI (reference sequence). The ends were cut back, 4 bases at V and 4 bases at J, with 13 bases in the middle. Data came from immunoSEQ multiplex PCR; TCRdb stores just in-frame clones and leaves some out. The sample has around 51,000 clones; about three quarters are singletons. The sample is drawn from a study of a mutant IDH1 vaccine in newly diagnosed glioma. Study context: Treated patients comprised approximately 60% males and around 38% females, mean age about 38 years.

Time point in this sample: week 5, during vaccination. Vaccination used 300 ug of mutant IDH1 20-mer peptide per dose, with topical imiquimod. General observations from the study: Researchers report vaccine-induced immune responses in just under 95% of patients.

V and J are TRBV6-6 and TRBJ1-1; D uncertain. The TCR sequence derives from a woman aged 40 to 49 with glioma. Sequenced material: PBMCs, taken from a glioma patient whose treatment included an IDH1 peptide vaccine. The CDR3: CASSSRREFTEAFF. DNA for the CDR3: TGTGCCAGCAGTTCGCGTCGGGAGTTCACTGAAGCTTTCTTT.